This T cell receptor beta chain was identified in a study of blood T cell repertoires in COVID-19 (dated by TCRdb to 2020 to 2022). Broadly, across the study: Samples covering the acute and convalescent phases of COVID-19 were provided by collaborators in the United States, Italy and Spain. A freely available public database, intended as a resource for researchers studying the immune response to SARS-CoV-2, is where the repertoires were released. Where HLA class I and class II types were available, the types were taken from metadata supplied by the sample provider, not from assay-based typing. The samples were drawn from the first 160 participants of the ongoing ImmuneRACE study and from 1,254 subjects provided by 6 global collaborators. Sample metadata almost always included a de-identified subject ID, COVID-19 status, age in years and sex. The material from the prospective study consisted of cDNA or gDNA derived from T cells, B-cell-depleted T cells, or PBMCs. Subjects who had been exposed to COVID-19, were actively infected with it, or had recovered from it provided the deeply sampled blood TCRbeta repertoires that made up the dataset. Broad study findings and their caveats: How much clinical and demographic metadata was included differed by source and by participant, and the metadata was provided uncurated.

The CDR3, from cysteine to phenylalanine, totals 13 residues. Kept here is only the CDR3 DNA, which spans 39 bases and is read in frame from base 1. The germline V end is reduced by 3 bases and the J end by 6 bases; junction bases left unmatched: 2. The germline V gene encodes CDR1 LNHDA and CDR2 SQIVND (reference sequence). This clone was recorded once. Its specific antigen is unknown. No quality values exist for individual bases; no much larger clone is one base distant. The immunoSEQ Assay, a bias-controlled multiplex PCR, was used to amplify TCRbeta CDR3 regions from genomic DNA. The study's processing was this. The number of nucleated cells in each sample was estimated from the amplification of reference gene primers within the assay. Sequence reads were collapsed and filtered to measure the absolute abundance of every unique TCRbeta CDR3 rearrangement. For each sample, productive Simpson clonality was calculated by taking the square root of Simpson's diversity index across productive rearrangements. Drawn from immuneACCESS, this table holds only the in-frame rearrangements with V and J called that TCRdb kept. Clones are partly lost; checked studies trace under half to an unresolved V gene and leave the rest unexplained. The D gene and trimming were derived from the DNA, and the V and J assignments and clone size from that table. This sample is represented by approximately 50,000 clones; 65% to 90% of them were singletons. The top ten hold roughly a tenth of the sample.

Collaborating institutions collected whole blood in K2EDTA tubes following their own protocols. For TCRbeta analysis, collaborators shipped samples as frozen whole blood, isolated PBMCs, or DNA extracted from either of those sample types. Sample: peripheral blood. The rearranged chain carries TRBV19 and TRBJ2-7, with TRBD1 identical over 10 junction bases. This TCR was sampled from a human donor in a cohort sampled during active COVID-19. The nucleotide sequence reads TGTGCCAGTAGTATCGGGACAGGGGCCGAGCAGTACTTC. Translated, it reads CASSIGTGAEQYF.